A single sample is the source of the 17 T cell receptor beta chains below, sequenced in a study of vaccination and CD4 T cells after COVID-19. Sequenced with the Oncomine TCR Beta short-read assay was DNA taken from cultured CD4+ T cells. TCRdb re-analysed the PCR reads in MiXCR, keeping a single row per CDR3 protein. The sample carries about 9,900 distinct CDR3 sequences, more than 30% recorded once. Treatment defined: roughly nine-day PBMC culture with coronavirus spike peptide pools or control peptides (ViraFEST assay). Gathered ahead of the COVID-19 pandemic (2011-2018) were the CD4+ T cells of the unexposed donor. The antigens these receptors bind are not known. Sequencing input: CD4+ T cells from blood, cultured in vitro. Receptor source: a human donor in good health.

The rearrangement links TRBV7-2 to TRBJ2-3, with TRBD1 identical over 7 bases. The CDR3 sequence is 14 residues long. V trimming: 3 bases; J trimming: 5 bases; junction bases outside the gene matches: 5. Per germline, CDR1 SGHTA and CDR2 FQGNSA. The CDR3 sequence: CASSFFRGRDTQYF. The CDR3 DNA is TGTGCCAGCAGCTTTTTTAGGGGGCGAGATACGCAGTATTTT.

The chain joins TRBV2 to TRBJ1-6, with D hard to call. Germline values: CDR1 SNHLY, CDR2 FYNNEI. Trimming shortened V by 7 bases and J by 5 bases, and 9 bases separated the two germline ends. The CDR3 spans 13 residues. The CDR3 DNA reads as TGTGCCAGCACCCTCGACAATAATTCACCCCTCCACTTT. Translating gives CASTLDNNSPLHF.

This clonotype was seen a few times. As DNA, the CDR3 is TGTGCCAGCAGCTTGGGGGGGTCGCCTCCCCTCCACTTT. Its protein product is CASSLGGSPPLHF. The chain is built from TRBV7-3 and TRBJ1-6; D is possibly TRBD1 (5 bases). Trimming removed 3 bases at V and 13 bases at J, with 13 bases between. The CDR3 is 13 residues long. Germline V lookup: CDR1 SGHTA, CDR2 FQGTGA.

The chain recombines TRBV4-1 with TRBJ1-2, with TRBD1 as a possible D gene (5 bases). The CDR3 sequence is 13 residues long. V dropped 4 bases and J dropped 8 bases, with 14 bases sitting between them. Per germline, CDR1 MGHRA and CDR2 YSYEKL. CDR3 amino acids: CASSLGAPEGYTF. The CDR3 bases are TGCGCCAGCAGCCTTGGGGCCCCGGAAGGCTACACCTTC.

The CDR3 DNA sequence: TGTGCCAGTAGTATAAGGCAGGGGGCAGATCATGGCTACACCTTC. Encoded protein: CASSIRQGADHGYTF. This sequence joins TRBV19 and TRBJ1-2, with TRBD1 matching 8 bases. This CDR3 has 15 residues. Germline V gene sequence: CDR1 LNHDA, CDR2 SQIVND (reference sequence). V lost 2 bases to trimming and J lost 6 bases; unmatched junction nucleotides: 8.

This clonotype is labeled large. This chain uses TRBV11-2 with TRBJ2-5; no definite D call. The CDR3 runs 14 residues. Trimming pared 5 bases from V and 4 bases from J, leaving 14 bases between. Germline values: CDR1 SGHAT, CDR2 FQNNGV. CDR3 residues: CASSPEGWGETQYF. Here the CDR3 DNA reads TGTGCCAGCAGCCCAGAAGGATGGGGAGAGACCCAGTACTTC.

The J gene is TRBJ1-5, the V gene TRBV5-1; D unresolved. Germline V gene data show CDR1 as SGHRS and CDR2 as YFSETQ. Trimming removed 2 bases from V and 6 bases from J, with 9 bases in between. The CDR3 loop spans 13 amino acids. DNA for the CDR3: TGCGCCAGCAGCTTTCCCCTCTTTCAGCCCCAGCATTTT. It specifies CASSFPLFQPQHF.

This clonotype was seen a few times. The V and J genes are TRBV7-6 and TRBJ2-2, with 7 bases fitting TRBD1. CDR1 SGHVS and CDR2 FNYEAQ come from the germline V gene. This CDR3 is 15 amino acids long. The junction had 0 bases not matched to a gene; V was cut back by 2 bases and J by 0 bases. CDR3 sequence (DNA): TGTGCCAGCAGCTTACAGGGGGCGAACACCGGGGAGCTGTTTTTT. It yields the protein CASSLQGANTGELFF.

The chain joins TRBV6-2 or TRBV6-3 to TRBJ2-7, with TRBD1 as a possible D gene (5 bases). Trimming pared 2 bases from V and 4 bases from J, leaving 15 bases between. In germline, CDR1 is MNHEY, CDR2 SVGEGT. This CDR3 comprises 15 residues. DNA of the CDR3: TGTGCCAGCAGTTACATGGAGCAGGGTCCATACGAGCAGTACTTC. Protein: CASSYMEQGPYEQYF.

The CDR3, as DNA: TGTGCCAGCAGCTTACAGCGGGGGGGCGGAGAGACAGATACGCAGTATTTT. This encodes CASSLQRGGGETDTQYF. The chain is built from TRBV5-4 and TRBJ2-3; TRBD2 aligns across 10 bases. V gave up 2 bases and J gave up 3 bases; unmatched junction bases: 9. The CDR3 loop spans 17 amino acids. Germline lookup yields CDR1 SGHNT and CDR2 YYREEE (reference sequence).

The chain joins TRBV27 to TRBJ1-6, with TRBD1 identical over 8 bases. CDR3 length: 15 amino acids. The germline V gene has CDR1 MNHEY and CDR2 SMNVEV (reference sequence). V trimming: 5 bases; J trimming: 10 bases; junction bases outside the gene matches: 10. CDR3 amino acids: CASSISDRGGSPLHF. CDR3 nucleotides: TGTGCCAGCAGTATCTCCGACAGGGGAGGCTCACCCCTCCACTTT.

J is TRBJ1-5 and V is TRBV4-2; 9 bases map to TRBD1. Germline V gene data show CDR1 as LGHNA and CDR2 as YNFKEQ. The CDR3 consists of 16 residues. V gave up 5 bases and J gave up 4 bases; unmatched junction bases: 9. CDR3 nucleotide sequence: TGTGCCAGCAGCTCACACCACGGACAGGGGAATCAGCCCCAGCATTTT. Amino acids: CASSSHHGQGNQPQHF.

V usage is TRBV7-2 and J usage is TRBJ1-6; the D gene is possibly TRBD1 (5 bases). The CDR3 loop spans 21 amino acids. Germline values: CDR1 SGHTA, CDR2 FQGNSA. Between the trimmed V and J ends, which lost 5 bases and 9 bases, there was a span of 35 bases. The chain's CDR3 is CASSQDPPASRGNPFASPLHF. As DNA, the CDR3 is TGTGCCAGCAGCCAAGATCCCCCAGCTTCGAGGGGTAACCCATTCGCTTCACCCCTCCACTTT.

A few counts support this clonotype. The chain links TRBV25-1 to TRBJ2-2; 9 bases are a match to TRBD2. Losses at the gene ends were 4 bases for V and 3 bases for J; bases not matched to a gene: 0. The CDR3 length is 14 residues. Germline V gene sequence: CDR1 MGHDK, CDR2 SYGVNS. The CDR3 sequence is CASSGLADTGELFF. The CDR3 region has the DNA TGTGCCAGCAGTGGACTAGCGGACACCGGGGAGCTGTTTTTT.

This rearrangement joins TRBV4-2 to TRBJ1-5, with no clear D. Germline V CDR1 and CDR2: LGHNA, YNFKEQ. The CDR3 loop spans 15 amino acids. Trimming took 1 base from V and 2 from J, leaving 9 bases between them. In nucleotides, the CDR3 is TGTGCCAGCAGCCAAGTCCAGGTCCGCAATCAGCCCCAGCATTTT. Translated: CASSQVQVRNQPQHF.

This clonotype was seen a handful of times. The CDR3 loop reads CASSPQPGPTGTDTQYF. The CDR3 nucleotides read TGTGCCAGCAGCCCGCAACCCGGGCCAACGGGCACAGATACGCAGTATTTT. The V call is TRBV7-6, the J call TRBJ2-3; no firm D call. The CDR3 extends over 17 amino acids. Trimming shortened V by 5 bases and J by 1 base, and 19 bases separated the two germline ends. Germline CDR1 reads SGHVS; CDR2 reads FNYEAQ. Full variable domain (missing parts from reference TRBV7-6 and TRBJ2-3): GAGVSQSPRYKVTKRGQDVALRCDPISGHVSLYWYRQALGQGPEFLTYFNYEAQQDKSGLPNDRFSAERPEGSISTLTIQRTEQRDSAMYRCASSPQPGPTGTDTQYFGPGTRLTVL.

The chain links TRBV23-1 to TRBJ1-5; D gene unclear. TRBV23-1 counts as an open reading frame of uncertain function. V dropped 10 bases and J dropped 9 bases, with 19 bases sitting between them. The CDR3 runs to 13 residues. CDR3 residues: CATRYHSCRPQHF. As DNA, the CDR3 is TGCGCCACCCGATACCATTCCTGTCGGCCCCAGCATTTT.